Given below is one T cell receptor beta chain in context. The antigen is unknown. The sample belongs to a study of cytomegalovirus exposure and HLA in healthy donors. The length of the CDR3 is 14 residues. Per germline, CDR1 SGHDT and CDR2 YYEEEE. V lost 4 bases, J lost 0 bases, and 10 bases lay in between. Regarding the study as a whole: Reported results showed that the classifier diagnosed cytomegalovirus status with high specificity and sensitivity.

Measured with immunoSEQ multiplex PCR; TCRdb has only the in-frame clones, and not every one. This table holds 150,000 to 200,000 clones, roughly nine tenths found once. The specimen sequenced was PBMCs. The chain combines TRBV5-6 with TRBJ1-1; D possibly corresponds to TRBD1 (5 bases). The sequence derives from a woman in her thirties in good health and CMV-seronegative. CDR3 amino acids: CASSPDRMNTEAFF. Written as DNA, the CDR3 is TGTGCCAGCAGCCCAGACAGAATGAACACTGAAGCTTTCTTT.